The following is a T cell receptor (beta chain) sequence with its context. TCRdb reprocessed the 5' RACE reads via MiXCR and lists one record per CDR3 protein. The table has over 30,000 distinct CDR3 sequences, roughly 26% seen once. Germline lookup yields CDR1 DFQATT and CDR2 SNEGSKA (reference sequence). The length of the CDR3 is 15 residues. Trimming cost V 3 bases and J 8 bases; bases outside gene matches: 10. The chain carries TRBV20-1 and TRBJ2-1; 10 bases fit TRBD1. The sample taken for sequencing was naive CD4+ T cells sorted from a lymph node. Noted subset: naive CD4+ T cells, CD4+CD45RA+CD25-. This TCR derives from a female donor with breast cancer. In DNA, the CDR3 is TGCAGTGCTAGGACCCGGGACAGGGGCCCCCATGAGCAGTTCTTC. This codes for CSARTRDRGPHEQFF.